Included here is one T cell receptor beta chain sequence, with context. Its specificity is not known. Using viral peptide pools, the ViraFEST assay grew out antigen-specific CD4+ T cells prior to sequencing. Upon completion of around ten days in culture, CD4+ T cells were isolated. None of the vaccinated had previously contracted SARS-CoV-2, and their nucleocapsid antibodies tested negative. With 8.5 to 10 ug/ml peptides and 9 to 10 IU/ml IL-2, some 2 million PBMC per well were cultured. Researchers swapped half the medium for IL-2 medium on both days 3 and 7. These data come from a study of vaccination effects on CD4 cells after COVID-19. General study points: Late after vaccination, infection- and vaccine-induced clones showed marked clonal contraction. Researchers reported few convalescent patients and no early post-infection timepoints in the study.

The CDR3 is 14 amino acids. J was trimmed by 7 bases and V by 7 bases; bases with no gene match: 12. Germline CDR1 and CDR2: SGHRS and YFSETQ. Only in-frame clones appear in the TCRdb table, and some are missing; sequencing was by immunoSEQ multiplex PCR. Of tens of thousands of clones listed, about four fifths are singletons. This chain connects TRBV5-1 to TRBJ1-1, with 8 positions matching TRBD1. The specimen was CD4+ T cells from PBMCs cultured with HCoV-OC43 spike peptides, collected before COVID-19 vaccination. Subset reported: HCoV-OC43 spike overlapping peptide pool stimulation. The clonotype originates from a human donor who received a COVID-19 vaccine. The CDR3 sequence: CASSNPTGGDEAFF. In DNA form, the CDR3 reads TGCGCCAGCTCAAACCCAACAGGGGGGGATGAAGCTTTCTTT.